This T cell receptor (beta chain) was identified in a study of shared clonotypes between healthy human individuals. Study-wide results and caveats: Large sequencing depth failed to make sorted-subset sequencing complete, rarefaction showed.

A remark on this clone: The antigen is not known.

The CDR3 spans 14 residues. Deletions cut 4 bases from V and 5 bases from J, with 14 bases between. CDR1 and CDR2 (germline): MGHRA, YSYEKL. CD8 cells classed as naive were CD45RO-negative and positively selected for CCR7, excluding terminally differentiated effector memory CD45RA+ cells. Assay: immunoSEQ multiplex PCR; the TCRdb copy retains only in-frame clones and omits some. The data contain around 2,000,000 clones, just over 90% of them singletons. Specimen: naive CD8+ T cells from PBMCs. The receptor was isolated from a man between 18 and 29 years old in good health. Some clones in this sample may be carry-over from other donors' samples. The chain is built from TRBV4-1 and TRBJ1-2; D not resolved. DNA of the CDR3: TGCGCCAGCAGCCCGACGGAGGGTTATTATGGCTACACCTTC. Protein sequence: CASSPTEGYYGYTF.